This T cell receptor (beta chain) is from a study of T cells in Graves' hyperthyroidism and ophthalmopathy. Findings and caveats of the study: A model using 13 V-J features told ophthalmopathy apart from stable hyperthyroidism.

At least ten counts were recorded for this clonotype. What it recognizes is unknown. Germline values: CDR1 LGHNT, CDR2 FRNRAP. With V trimmed by 1 base and J by 1 base, 5 bases remained unmatched. The CDR3 sequence is 16 residues long. The blood specimen was taken at initial hyperthyroidism diagnosis, before any ophthalmopathy symptoms. RNA transcripts provided the source from which TCR beta CDR3 regions were amplified. Using the HTBI primer set, a first-round RT-PCR was run on the TCR CDR3. Each CDR3 protein is one row after TCRdb ran MiXCR on the multiplex PCR reads. The sample carries fewer than 350,000 distinct CDR3 sequences, over 12% recorded once.

Source material: blood. V gene TRBV12-5 combines with J gene TRBJ2-5; the match to TRBD2 covers 8 bases. The receptor comes from a woman aged 50 to 60 with Graves' hyperthyroidism that later progressed to Graves' ophthalmopathy. The CDR3 region is CASGLGVAGPQETQYF. As DNA, the CDR3 is TGTGCTAGTGGTTTGGGGGTAGCGGGGCCCCAAGAGACCCAGTACTTC.